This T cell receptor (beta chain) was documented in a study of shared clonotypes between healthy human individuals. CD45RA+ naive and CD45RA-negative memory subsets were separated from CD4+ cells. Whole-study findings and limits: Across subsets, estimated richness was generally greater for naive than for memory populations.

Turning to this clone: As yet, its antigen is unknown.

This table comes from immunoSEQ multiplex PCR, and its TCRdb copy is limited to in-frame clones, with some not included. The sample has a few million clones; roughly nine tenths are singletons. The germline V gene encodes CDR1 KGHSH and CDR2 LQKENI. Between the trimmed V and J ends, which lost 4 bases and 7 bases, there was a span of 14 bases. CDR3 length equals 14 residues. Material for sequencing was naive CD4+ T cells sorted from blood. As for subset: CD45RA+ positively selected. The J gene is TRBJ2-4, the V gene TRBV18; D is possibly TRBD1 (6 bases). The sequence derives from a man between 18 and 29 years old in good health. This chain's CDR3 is CASSRGQGPNIQYF. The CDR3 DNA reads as TGTGCCAGCTCACGGGGGCAGGGGCCGAACATTCAGTACTTC.